Listed below are T cell receptor beta chains from one sample, sequenced in a study of cytomegalovirus exposure and HLA in healthy donors. The protocol was immunoSEQ multiplex PCR, while the TCRdb copy is restricted to in-frame clones and leaves out a portion. Of about 140,000 clones listed, 65% to 75% were seen once; the top ten hold about 4.1%. The sequencing input was PBMCs. These receptors were collected from a man aged 55 to 69 in good health and CMV-seronegative. Both conserved end residues are part of each CDR3. Fields, in order: J gene, CDR3 length, D gene, V gene, clone size, CDR3 DNA, CDR3 protein. The D gene is left open where the match is weak. A row's size may be missing; if present it is once, few, many or a size class.

J gene: TRBJ1-5; CDR3 length: 13; D gene: -; V gene: TRBV19; clone size: -; CDR3 DNA: TGTGCCACTAACCGGGACATCAATCAGCCCCAGCATTTT; CDR3 protein: CATNRDINQPQHF
J gene: TRBJ2-7; CDR3 length: 15; D gene: TRBD2; V gene: TRBV7-9; clone size: few; CDR3 DNA: TGTGCCAGCAGCTTATGGCCTAGCGGGAGTCGGGAGCAGTACTTC; CDR3 protein: CASSLWPSGSREQYF
J gene: TRBJ1-1; CDR3 length: 17; D gene: TRBD1; V gene: TRBV15; clone size: -; CDR3 DNA: TGTGCCACCAGCAGAGAATCCCTGGACAGGCAGAACACTGAAGCTTTCTTT; CDR3 protein: CATSRESLDRQNTEAFF
J gene: TRBJ2-1; CDR3 length: 15; D gene: TRBD2; V gene: TRBV5-1; clone size: -; CDR3 DNA: TGCGCCAGCAGCCCCCGGACTAGCGCGGACAATGAGCAGTTCTTC; CDR3 protein: CASSPRTSADNEQFF
J gene: TRBJ1-2; CDR3 length: 13; D gene: TRBD1; V gene: TRBV5-6; clone size: -; CDR3 DNA: TGTGCCAGCAGCCCGGACAGGGCGGGTGGCTACACCTTC; CDR3 protein: CASSPDRAGGYTF
J gene: TRBJ1-4; CDR3 length: 15; D gene: -; V gene: TRBV5-1; clone size: -; CDR3 DNA: TGCGCCAGCAGCCCCGACGGGGGGAGGGATGAAAAACTGTTTTTT; CDR3 protein: CASSPDGGRDEKLFF
J gene: TRBJ1-1; CDR3 length: 16; D gene: TRBD1; V gene: TRBV5-6; clone size: -; CDR3 DNA: TGTGCCAGCAGCTTCCAGGAGACAGGGGCGAACACTGAAGCTTTCTTT; CDR3 protein: CASSFQETGANTEAFF
J gene: TRBJ2-7; CDR3 length: 13; D gene: -; V gene: TRBV15; clone size: -; CDR3 DNA: TGTGCCACCAGCAGAGACGGAGACTACGAGCAGTACTTC; CDR3 protein: CATSRDGDYEQYF
J gene: TRBJ1-6; CDR3 length: 18; D gene: -; V gene: TRBV19; clone size: -; CDR3 DNA: TGTGCCAGTAGCAGGGATCGACGGAAAAGCTCCTATAATTCACCCCTCCACTTT; CDR3 protein: CASSRDRRKSSYNSPLHF
J gene: TRBJ2-5; CDR3 length: 14; D gene: -; V gene: TRBV6-5; clone size: -; CDR3 DNA: TGTGCCAGCAGCTTCAATACTGGGCGAGAGACCCAGTACTTC; CDR3 protein: CASSFNTGRETQYF
J gene: TRBJ1-2; CDR3 length: 18; D gene: TRBD1; V gene: TRBV7-6; clone size: -; CDR3 DNA: TGTGCCAGCAGCTTAGTGTCCCGGGACAGGGACGTACGGGATGGCTACACCTTC; CDR3 protein: CASSLVSRDRDVRDGYTF
J gene: TRBJ2-7; CDR3 length: 15; D gene: TRBD2; V gene: TRBV2; clone size: -; CDR3 DNA: TGTGCCAGCAGTGGGGGGCTAGCGGGATCCTACGAGCAGTACTTC; CDR3 protein: CASSGGLAGSYEQYF
J gene: TRBJ2-1; CDR3 length: 15; D gene: -; V gene: TRBV2; clone size: -; CDR3 DNA: TGTGCCAGCAGGGAAGCCCTGAGCTCCTACAATGAGCAGTTCTTC; CDR3 protein: CASREALSSYNEQFF
J gene: TRBJ2-7; CDR3 length: 13; D gene: -; V gene: TRBV4-3; clone size: -; CDR3 DNA: TGCGCCAGCAGCCAAGATCTCGGGGACGAGCAGTACTTC; CDR3 protein: CASSQDLGDEQYF
J gene: TRBJ2-2; CDR3 length: 15; D gene: -; V gene: TRBV6-5; clone size: -; CDR3 DNA: TGTGCCAGCAGTTACTCGACAGGGAACACCGGGGAGCTGTTTTTT; CDR3 protein: CASSYSTGNTGELFF
J gene: TRBJ2-3; CDR3 length: 14; D gene: -; V gene: TRBV5-5; clone size: -; CDR3 DNA: TGTGCCAGCAGCTTGGGGAGTAGCACAGATACGCAGTATTTT; CDR3 protein: CASSLGSSTDTQYF
J gene: TRBJ2-1; CDR3 length: 12; D gene: -; V gene: TRBV11-2; clone size: few; CDR3 DNA: TGTGCCAGCAGACCTATGACTTATGAGCAGTTCTTC; CDR3 protein: CASRPMTYEQFF
J gene: TRBJ2-7; CDR3 length: 16; D gene: TRBD1; V gene: TRBV28; clone size: -; CDR3 DNA: TGTGCCAGCAGTCTCGCTCGGGACAGGGGGACGAGGGAGCAGTACTTC; CDR3 protein: CASSLARDRGTREQYF
J gene: TRBJ2-1; CDR3 length: 13; D gene: TRBD2; V gene: TRBV30; clone size: few; CDR3 DNA: TGTGCCTGGACGGCGGGAGGGCCGGTTGAGCAGTTCTTC; CDR3 protein: CAWTAGGPVEQFF
J gene: TRBJ2-7; CDR3 length: 12; D gene: -; V gene: TRBV7-2; clone size: -; CDR3 DNA: TGTGCCAGCAGCAGGGAGTTCTACGAGCAGTACTTC; CDR3 protein: CASSREFYEQYF
J gene: TRBJ2-1; CDR3 length: 18; D gene: TRBD2; V gene: TRBV7-6; clone size: -; CDR3 DNA: TGTGCCAGCAGCAAGGGGACTAGCGCCCAGAGCTCCTACAATGAGCAGTTCTTC; CDR3 protein: CASSKGTSAQSSYNEQFF
J gene: TRBJ1-2; CDR3 length: 11; D gene: -; V gene: TRBV7-9; clone size: once; CDR3 DNA: TGTGCCAGCAGCCTCAACTATGGCTACACCTTC; CDR3 protein: CASSLNYGYTF
J gene: TRBJ1-3; CDR3 length: 17; D gene: TRBD1; V gene: TRBV14; clone size: -; CDR3 DNA: TGTGCCAGCAGCCCGTTCCCGGGACAGTTCTCTGGAAACACCATATATTTT; CDR3 protein: CASSPFPGQFSGNTIYF
J gene: TRBJ2-3; CDR3 length: 14; D gene: -; V gene: TRBV28; clone size: -; CDR3 DNA: TGTGCCAGCGGGGTGAGGGTCTTCACAGATACGCAGTATTTT; CDR3 protein: CASGVRVFTDTQYF
J gene: TRBJ2-1; CDR3 length: 17; D gene: TRBD2; V gene: TRBV6-4; clone size: -; CDR3 DNA: TGTGCCAGCAGTTCCGGGACTAGCGGGAGTATGAGCAATGAGCAGTTCTTC; CDR3 protein: CASSSGTSGSMSNEQFF
J gene: TRBJ2-5; CDR3 length: 16; D gene: TRBD2; V gene: TRBV7-2; clone size: few; CDR3 DNA: TGTGCCAGCAGCCCACTGACTAGCGGGAGGTTAAAGACCCAGTACTTC; CDR3 protein: CASSPLTSGRLKTQYF
J gene: TRBJ1-1; CDR3 length: 15; D gene: -; V gene: TRBV5-1; clone size: -; CDR3 DNA: TGCGCCAGCAGTCCCGAACAGGGCTCGAACACTGAAGCTTTCTTT; CDR3 protein: CASSPEQGSNTEAFF
J gene: TRBJ2-6; CDR3 length: 17; D gene: TRBD1; V gene: TRBV6-4; clone size: few; CDR3 DNA: TGTGCCAGCAGTCGAGGACAGGGGGATTCTGGGGCCAACGTCCTGACTTTC; CDR3 protein: CASSRGQGDSGANVLTF
J gene: TRBJ2-6; CDR3 length: 17; D gene: -; V gene: TRBV7-3; clone size: -; CDR3 DNA: TGTGCCAGCAGCTCCCTATTAGGAGGCTCTGGGGCCAACGTCCTGACTTTC; CDR3 protein: CASSSLLGGSGANVLTF
J gene: TRBJ2-1; CDR3 length: 13; D gene: TRBD2; V gene: TRBV5-6; clone size: once; CDR3 DNA: TGTGCCAGCAGCCCGGATAGCGGGAGGGGCCAGTTCTTC; CDR3 protein: CASSPDSGRGQFF
J gene: TRBJ1-2; CDR3 length: 13; D gene: TRBD1; V gene: TRBV2; clone size: -; CDR3 DNA: TGTGCCAGCAGTTCCGGGACAGGGGTTGGCTACACCTTC; CDR3 protein: CASSSGTGVGYTF
J gene: TRBJ1-3; CDR3 length: 16; D gene: TRBD1; V gene: TRBV7-9; clone size: -; CDR3 DNA: TGTTCCAGCAGCAGACAGGGGCCCCGCTCTGGAAACACCATATATTTT; CDR3 protein: CSSSRQGPRSGNTIYF
J gene: TRBJ2-5; CDR3 length: 14; D gene: -; V gene: TRBV15; clone size: -; CDR3 DNA: TGTGCCACCAGGAAGAGGGAGTTGTCAGAGACCCAGTACTTC; CDR3 protein: CATRKRELSETQYF